This T cell receptor beta chain is from a study of early stage breast cancer tumors. Blood replicates held 0.5 ug DNA, tumor or normal breast approximately 1.5 ug, two each. TCRdb's table, derived via immunoSEQ multiplex PCR, lists solely in-frame clones and lacks some. The sample consists of about 53,000 clones, 75% to 95% of them appearing once. Germline CDR1 MDHEN, CDR2 SYDVKM. The CDR3 is made up of 11 amino acids. The V end lost 0 bases, the J end lost 10 bases, and 6 bases lay between the germline ends. The chain combines TRBV28 with TRBJ1-1; D call uncertain. Sequencing input: blood. The sequence came from a person aged 70 to 85 with breast cancer. CDR3 loop: CASSLWGRAFF. In DNA, the CDR3 is TGTGCCAGCAGTTTATGGGGGAGAGCTTTCTTT.